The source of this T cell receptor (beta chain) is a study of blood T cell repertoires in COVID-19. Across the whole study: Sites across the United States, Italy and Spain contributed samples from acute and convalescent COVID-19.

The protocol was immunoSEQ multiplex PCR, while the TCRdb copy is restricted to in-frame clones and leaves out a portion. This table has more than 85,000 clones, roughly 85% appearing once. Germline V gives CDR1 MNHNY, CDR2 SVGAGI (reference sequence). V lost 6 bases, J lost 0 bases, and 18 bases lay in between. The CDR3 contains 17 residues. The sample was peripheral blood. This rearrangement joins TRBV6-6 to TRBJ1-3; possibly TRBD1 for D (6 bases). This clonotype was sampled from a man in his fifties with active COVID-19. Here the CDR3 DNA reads TGTGCCAGCAGCCGACAGGCGTCGAGTTTCTCTGGAAACACCATATATTTT. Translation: CASSRQASSFSGNTIYF.